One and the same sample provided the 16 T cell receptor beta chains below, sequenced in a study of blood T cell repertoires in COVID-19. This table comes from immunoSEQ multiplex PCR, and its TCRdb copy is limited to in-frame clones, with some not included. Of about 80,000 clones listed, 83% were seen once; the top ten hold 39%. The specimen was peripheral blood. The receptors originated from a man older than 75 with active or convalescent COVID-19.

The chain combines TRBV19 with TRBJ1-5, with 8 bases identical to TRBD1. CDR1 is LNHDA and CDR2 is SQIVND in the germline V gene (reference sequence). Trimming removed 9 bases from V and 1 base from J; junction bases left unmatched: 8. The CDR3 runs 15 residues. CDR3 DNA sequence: TGTGCCAGCGCAGAGACAGGGGACAGCAATCAGCCCCAGCATTTT. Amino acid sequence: CASAETGDSNQPQHF.

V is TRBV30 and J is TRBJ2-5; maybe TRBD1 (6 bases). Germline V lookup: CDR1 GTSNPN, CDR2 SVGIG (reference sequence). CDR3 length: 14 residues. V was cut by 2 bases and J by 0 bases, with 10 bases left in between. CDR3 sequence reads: CAWSLTGNQETQYF. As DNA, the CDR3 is TGTGCCTGGAGTTTAACAGGGAACCAAGAGACCCAGTACTTC.

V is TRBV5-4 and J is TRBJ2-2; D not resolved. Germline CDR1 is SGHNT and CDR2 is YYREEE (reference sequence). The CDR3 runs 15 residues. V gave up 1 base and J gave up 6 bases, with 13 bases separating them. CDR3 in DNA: TGTGCCAGCAGCTTGACCCTTGTGGGCGCCGGGGAGCTGTTTTTT. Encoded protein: CASSLTLVGAGELFF.

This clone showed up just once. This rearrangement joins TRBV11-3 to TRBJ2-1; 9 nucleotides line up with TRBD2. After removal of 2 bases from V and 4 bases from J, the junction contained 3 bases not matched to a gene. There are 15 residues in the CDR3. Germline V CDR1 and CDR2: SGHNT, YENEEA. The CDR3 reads CASSLTSGRYNEQFF. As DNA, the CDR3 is TGTGCCAGCAGCTTAACCAGCGGGAGGTACAATGAGCAGTTCTTC.

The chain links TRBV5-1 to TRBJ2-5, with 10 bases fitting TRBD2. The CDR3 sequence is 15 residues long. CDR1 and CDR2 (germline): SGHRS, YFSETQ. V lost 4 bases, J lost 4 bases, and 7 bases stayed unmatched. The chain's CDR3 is CASSNRAGGPETQYF. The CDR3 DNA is TGCGCCAGCAGCAATAGAGCGGGGGGGCCAGAGACCCAGTACTTC.

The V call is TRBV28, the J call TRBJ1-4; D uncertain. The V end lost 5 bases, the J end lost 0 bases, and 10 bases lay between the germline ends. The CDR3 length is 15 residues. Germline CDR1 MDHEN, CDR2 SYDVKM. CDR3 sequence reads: CASSRAEATNEKLFF. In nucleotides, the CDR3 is TGTGCCAGCAGTCGGGCGGAGGCAACTAATGAAAAACTGTTTTTT.

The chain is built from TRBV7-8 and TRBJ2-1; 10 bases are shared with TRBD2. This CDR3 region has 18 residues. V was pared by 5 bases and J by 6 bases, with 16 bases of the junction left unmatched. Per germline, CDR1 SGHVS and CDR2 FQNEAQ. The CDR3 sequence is CASSHSASGRGGANEQFF. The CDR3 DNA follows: TGTGCCAGCAGCCACTCTGCTAGCGGGAGAGGGGGGGCCAATGAGCAGTTCTTC.

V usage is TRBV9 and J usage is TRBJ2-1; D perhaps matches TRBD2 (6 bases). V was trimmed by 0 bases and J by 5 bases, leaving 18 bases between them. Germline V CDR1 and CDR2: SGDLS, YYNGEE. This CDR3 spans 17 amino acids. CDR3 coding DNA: TGTGCCAGCAGCGTAGATGGGGGAGGCTTTGGGGACAATGAGCAGTTCTTC. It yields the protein CASSVDGGGFGDNEQFF.

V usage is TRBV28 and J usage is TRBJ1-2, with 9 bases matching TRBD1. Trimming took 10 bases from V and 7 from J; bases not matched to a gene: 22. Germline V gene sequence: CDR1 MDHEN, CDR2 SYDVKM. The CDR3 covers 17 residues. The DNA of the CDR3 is TGTGCCACCCCCGACCCGGGACAGGGCTCCTCAGGTGGTGGCTACACCTTC. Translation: CATPDPGQGSSGGGYTF.

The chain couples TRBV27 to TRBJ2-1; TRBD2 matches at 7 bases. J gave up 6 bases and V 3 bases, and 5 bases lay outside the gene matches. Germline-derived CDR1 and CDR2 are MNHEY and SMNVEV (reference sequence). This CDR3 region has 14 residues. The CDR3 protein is CASSFLAGVNEQFF. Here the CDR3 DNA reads TGTGCCAGCAGTTTCTTAGCGGGCGTCAATGAGCAGTTCTTC.

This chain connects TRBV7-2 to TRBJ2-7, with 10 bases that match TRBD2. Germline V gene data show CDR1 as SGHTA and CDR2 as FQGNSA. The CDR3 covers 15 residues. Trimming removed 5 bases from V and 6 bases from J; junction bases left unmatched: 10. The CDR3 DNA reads TGTGCCAGCAGCCCAACCTCTAGCGGGGGAGGCGAGCAGTACTTC. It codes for CASSPTSSGGGEQYF.

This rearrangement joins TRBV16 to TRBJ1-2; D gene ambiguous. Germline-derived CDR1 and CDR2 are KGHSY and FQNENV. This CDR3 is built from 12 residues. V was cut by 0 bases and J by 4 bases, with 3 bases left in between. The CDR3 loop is CASSQSSYGYTF. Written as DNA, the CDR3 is TGTGCCAGCAGCCAATCGAGCTATGGCTACACCTTC.

The CDR3 spells CASRGAGVSETQYF. The CDR3 nucleotides read TGTGCCAGCCGGGGGGCGGGAGTATCAGAGACCCAGTACTTC. V gene TRBV2 combines with J gene TRBJ2-5; a weak D match, TRBD2 (7 bases). Germline V CDR1 and CDR2: SNHLY, FYNNEI. V dropped 8 bases and J dropped 4 bases, with 17 bases sitting between them. The CDR3 covers 14 residues.

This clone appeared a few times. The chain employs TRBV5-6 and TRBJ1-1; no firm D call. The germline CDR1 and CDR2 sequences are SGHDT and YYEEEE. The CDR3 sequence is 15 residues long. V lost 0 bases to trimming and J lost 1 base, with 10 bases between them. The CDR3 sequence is CASSLAWEPNTEAFF. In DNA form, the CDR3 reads TGTGCCAGCAGCTTGGCCTGGGAGCCGAACACTGAAGCTTTCTTT.

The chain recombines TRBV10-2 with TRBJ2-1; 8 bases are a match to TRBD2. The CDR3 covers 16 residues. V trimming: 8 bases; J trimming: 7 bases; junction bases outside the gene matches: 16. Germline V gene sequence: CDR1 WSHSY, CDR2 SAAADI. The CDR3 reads CASHRGGDKWLNEQFF. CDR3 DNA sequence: TGCGCCAGCCATCGGGGGGGAGATAAGTGGTTGAATGAGCAGTTCTTC.

CDR3 sequence (DNA): TGTGCCAGTAGTATACCCCAACTCCGTAGAGAGCAGTTCTTC. Its translation is CASSIPQLRREQFF. The chain links TRBV19 to TRBJ2-1; D is uncertain. This CDR3 comprises 14 residues. The germline V gene encodes CDR1 LNHDA and CDR2 SQIVND (reference sequence). V lost 2 bases, J lost 10 bases, and 15 bases lay in between.